A single sample gave rise to the 16 T cell receptor beta chains below, sequenced in a study of blood T cell repertoires in COVID-19. Produced via immunoSEQ multiplex PCR; TCRdb's table is partial and in-frame only. The sample lists fewer than 150,000 clones; 85% to 90% were seen once. Sequencing used peripheral blood. The origin of the receptors is a woman in her 40s with acute or convalescent COVID-19.

The rearrangement uses TRBV12-3 or TRBV12-4 and TRBJ1-5; 7 bases align to TRBD1. Unmatched junction bases numbered 3, after V lost 6 bases and J lost 4 bases. This CDR3 contains 13 residues. CDR3 nucleotides: TGTGCCAGCAGCCCGGGACAGAATCAGCCCCAGCATTTT. Its protein is CASSPGQNQPQHF.

This clone turned up a few times. This chain connects TRBV19 to TRBJ2-7, with TRBD1 matching 9 bases. With V trimmed by 8 bases and J by 6 bases, 17 bases remained unmatched. Germline V CDR1 and CDR2: LNHDA, SQIVND (reference sequence). This CDR3 contains 16 residues. The CDR3: CASGVISGTGRSEQYF. As DNA, the CDR3 is TGTGCCAGTGGCGTGATCTCCGGGACAGGGCGGAGCGAGCAGTACTTC.

J is TRBJ2-5 and V is TRBV7-2; 11 nucleotides align to TRBD2. Germline V CDR1 and CDR2: SGHTA, FQGNSA. V was pared by 0 bases and J by 0 bases, with 6 bases of the junction left unmatched. CDR3 length: 18 amino acids. The CDR3 DNA sequence: TGTGCCAGCAGCTTAGCCTATCCTAGCGGGAGGTACCAAGAGACCCAGTACTTC. This gives the protein CASSLAYPSGRYQETQYF.

The chain employs TRBV7-2 and TRBJ2-5; 8 bases agree with TRBD2. The CDR3 is 16 residues long. CDR1 SGHTA and CDR2 FQGNSA come from the germline V gene. The ends lost 4 bases at V and 2 bases at J; junction bases unmatched: 9. The CDR3 protein is CASSSRAGVAQETQYF. DNA for the CDR3: TGTGCCAGCAGCTCCCGAGCGGGAGTGGCGCAAGAGACCCAGTACTTC.

V is TRBV2 and J is TRBJ2-1, with 7 bases that match TRBD1. CDR3 length: 12 amino acids. V lost 8 bases and J lost 3; bases outside the gene matches: 1. Germline V gene lookup returns CDR1 SNHLY and CDR2 FYNNEI. The chain's CDR3 is CASGTVYNEQFF. Here the CDR3 DNA reads TGTGCCAGCGGGACAGTCTACAATGAGCAGTTCTTC.

V and J are TRBV21-1 and TRBJ1-6; the table's D gene call, TRBD1, was not cross checked with the DNA. TRBV21-1 is recorded as a pseudogene. The CDR3 runs 16 residues. The CDR3 region has the DNA TGTGCCAGCAGCAAGGGCCGGACAGGGGTCAATTCACCCCTCCACTTT. Protein product: CASSKGRTGVNSPLHF.

There are many counts of this clone. The same CDR3 is also encoded by other DNA sequences in this sample. The genes are TRBV9 and TRBJ1-2; D gene unclear. V was pared by 4 bases and J by 0 bases, with 4 bases between. CDR1 and CDR2 (germline): SGDLS, YYNGEE. The CDR3 is made up of 12 amino acids. The CDR3 DNA follows: TGTGCCAGCAGCCCCTCTAACTATGGCTACACCTTC. Amino acid sequence: CASSPSNYGYTF.

This clone has only a few counts. The V gene is TRBV19, the J gene TRBJ2-2, with TRBD1 matching over 7 bases. The CDR3 runs 14 residues. Germline-derived CDR1 and CDR2 are LNHDA and SQIVND (reference sequence). J gave up 6 bases and V 8 bases, and 9 bases lay outside the gene matches. The CDR3: CASQTAGGAGELFF. In DNA, the CDR3 is TGTGCCAGTCAAACGGCAGGGGGTGCCGGGGAGCTGTTTTTT.

The rearrangement uses TRBV9 and TRBJ2-2, with 7 positions matching TRBD2. In germline, CDR1 is SGDLS, CDR2 YYNGEE. The CDR3 loop spans 14 amino acids. V lost 0 bases, J lost 6 bases, and 2 bases stayed unmatched. CDR3 coding DNA: TGTGCCAGCAGCGTAGATCGGGGGGCCGGGGAGCTGTTTTTT. Its protein product is CASSVDRGAGELFF.

The chain has TRBV6-5 and TRBJ2-2, with 7 nucleotides matching TRBD1. CDR3 length: 16 amino acids. Trimming at V came to 0 bases and at J to 4 bases, leaving 5 bases not matched to a gene. Germline lookup yields CDR1 MNHEY and CDR2 SVGAGI. The DNA of the CDR3 is TGTGCCAGCAGTTACTCGGCTAGGGGGCGCACCGGGGAGCTGTTTTTT. The encoded protein is CASSYSARGRTGELFF.

The J gene is TRBJ2-3, the V gene TRBV2; D is uncertain. Germline CDR1 SNHLY, CDR2 FYNNEI. The CDR3 consists of 15 residues. The V gene lost 1 base and the J gene lost 2 bases, with 10 bases spanning the gap. CDR3 coding DNA: TGTGCCAGCAGTGAAGTCGCGCGCCTCACAGATACGCAGTATTTT. Amino acid sequence: CASSEVARLTDTQYF.

The V call is TRBV29-1, the J call TRBJ1-2, with a weak D call TRBD1 (6 bases). V was shortened by 3 bases and J by 6 bases, with 14 bases between the two germline ends. CDR3 length equals 13 residues. Germline V lookup: CDR1 SQVTM, CDR2 ANQGSEA. The CDR3 sequence is CSVDSRGAHGYTF. In DNA, the CDR3 is TGCAGCGTTGACAGCAGGGGCGCTCATGGCTACACCTTC. The full variable domain, its missing parts supplied by reference TRBV29-1 and TRBJ1-2, is SAVISQKPSRDICQRGTSLTIQCQVDSQVTMMFWYRQQPGQSLTLIATANQGSEATYESGFVIDKFPISRPNLTFSTLTVSNMSPEDSSIYLCSVDSRGAHGYTFGSGTRLTVV.

This clone has only a few counts. J is TRBJ1-2 and V is TRBV5-1, with D unresolved. V was pared by 0 bases and J by 8 bases, with 14 bases between. The germline V gene has CDR1 SGHRS and CDR2 YFSETQ. The CDR3 runs 14 residues. The CDR3 bases are TGCGCCAGCAGCTTGGCGCCGGGGAGTTCGGGCTACACCTTC. This sequence encodes CASSLAPGSSGYTF. The variable domain in full, with the rest retrieved from reference TRBV5-1 and TRBJ1-2, is KAGVTQTPRYLIKTRGQQVTLSCSPISGHRSVSWYQQTPGQGLQFLFEYFSETQRNKGNFPGRFSGRQFSNSRSEMNVSTLELGDSALYLCASSLAPGSSGYTFGSGTRLTVV.

The chain combines TRBV18 with TRBJ1-6; D gene unclear. Germline values: CDR1 KGHSH, CDR2 LQKENI. CDR3 length: 16 residues. The germline V and J ends were trimmed by 5 bases and 15 bases, with 26 bases remaining between them. CDR3 DNA sequence: TGTGCCAGCTCAGCCCTAGTAGGAATCCCCATGGAATTCCTCCACTTT. It encodes CASSALVGIPMEFLHF.

This chain connects TRBV11-2 to TRBJ2-3; no clear D. V was cut by 0 bases and J by 2 bases, with 15 bases left in between. The CDR3 sequence is 17 residues long. The germline V gene has CDR1 SGHAT and CDR2 FQNNGV. The CDR3 bases are TGTGCCAGCAGCTTAGACCCCTGGGTAGCCGACACAGATACGCAGTATTTT. Its translation: CASSLDPWVADTDTQYF. Supplemented by reference TRBV11-2 and TRBJ2-3, the full variable domain reads EAGVAQSPRYKIIEKRQSVAFWCNPISGHATLYWYQQILGQGPKLLIQFQNNGVVDDSQLPKDRFSAERLKGVDSTLKIQPAKLEDSAVYLCASSLDPWVADTDTQYFGPGTRLTVL.

J is TRBJ2-5 and V is TRBV30; D gene uncertain. CDR1 is GTSNPN, CDR2 SVGIG, per germline (reference sequence). The CDR3 covers 14 residues. Trimming stripped 3 bases from V and 0 bases from J, with 11 bases between. The chain's CDR3 is CAWSQALYQETQYF. The CDR3 nucleotides are TGTGCCTGGAGCCAGGCATTATACCAAGAGACCCAGTACTTC.